This T cell receptor beta chain is drawn from a study of T-cell memory formation after mild COVID-19. TCRdb re-analysed the 5' RACE reads in MiXCR, keeping a single row per CDR3 protein. This sample has fewer than 650,000 distinct CDR3 sequences, with 15% to 20% found just once. V lost 1 base, J lost 8 bases, and 8 bases lay in between. This CDR3 is built from 12 residues. Germline lookup yields CDR1 SGHDN and CDR2 FVKESK. This receptor was obtained from an adult woman who had mild COVID-19 (a few samples of this study predate the infection). Cell type and time point are not known. The sequencing input was PBMCs or a T cell subset sorted from them (not recorded which). The V and J genes are TRBV14 and TRBJ1-2; no firm D call. The chain's CDR3 is CASSQVSSGYTF. In DNA, the CDR3 is TGTGCCAGCAGCCAAGTGTCGTCAGGCTACACCTTC.